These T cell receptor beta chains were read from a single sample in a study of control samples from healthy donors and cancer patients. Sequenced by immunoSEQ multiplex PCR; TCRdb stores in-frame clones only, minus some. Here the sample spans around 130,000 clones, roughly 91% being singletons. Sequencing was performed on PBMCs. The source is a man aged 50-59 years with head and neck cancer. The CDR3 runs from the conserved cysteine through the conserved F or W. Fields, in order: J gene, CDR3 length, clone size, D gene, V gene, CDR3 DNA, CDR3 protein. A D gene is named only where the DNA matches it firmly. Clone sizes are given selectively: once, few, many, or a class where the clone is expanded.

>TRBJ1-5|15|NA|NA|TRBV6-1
TGTGCCAGCAGTGAACGGGGGACCAGCAATCAGCCCCAGCATTTT
CASSERGTSNQPQHF
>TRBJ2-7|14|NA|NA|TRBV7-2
TGTGCCAGCAGCTTCGTGGGAGAGCTATACGAGCAGTACTTC
CASSFVGELYEQYF
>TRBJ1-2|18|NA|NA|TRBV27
TGTGCCAGCAGTTTAAGGGGAGATGGGCGGATAGGCTTCTATGGCTACACCTTC
CASSLRGDGRIGFYGYTF
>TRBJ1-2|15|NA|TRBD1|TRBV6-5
TGTGCCAGCAGAACCAGGGACAGGGGGCTGGATGGCTACACCTTC
CASRTRDRGLDGYTF
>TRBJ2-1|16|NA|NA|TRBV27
TGTGCCAGCAGTTTACGGGACTGGAGCTCCTACAATGAGCAGTTCTTC
CASSLRDWSSYNEQFF
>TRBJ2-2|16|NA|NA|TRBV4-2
TGTGCCAGCAGCCAAGGATCGCTAGCGAACACCGGGGAGCTGTTTTTT
CASSQGSLANTGELFF
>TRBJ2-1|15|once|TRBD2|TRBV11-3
TGTGCCAGCAGTTCCACTAGCGGGGCATACAATGAGCAGTTCTTC
CASSSTSGAYNEQFF
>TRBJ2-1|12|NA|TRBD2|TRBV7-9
TGTGCCAGCAGTTATAGCGGGAGGGGGGAGTTCTTC
CASSYSGRGEFF
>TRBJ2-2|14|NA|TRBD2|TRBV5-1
TGCGCCAGCAGACCGGGGGGGGCAGTCGGGGAGCTGTTTTTT
CASRPGGAVGELFF
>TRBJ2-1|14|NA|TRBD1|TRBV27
TGTGCCAGCAGTATAGGGACAGCCTACAATGAGCAGTTCTTC
CASSIGTAYNEQFF
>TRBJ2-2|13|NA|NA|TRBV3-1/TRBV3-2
TGTGCCAGCAGCCCACCGAACACCGGGGAGCTGTTTTTT
CASSPPNTGELFF
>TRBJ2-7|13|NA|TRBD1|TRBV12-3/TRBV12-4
TGTGCCAGCAGGCGGACAGGGACCTACGAGCAGTACTTC
CASRRTGTYEQYF
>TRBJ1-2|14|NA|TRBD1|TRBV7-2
TGTGCCAGCAGCTTAGGACAGGGGACGGATGGCTACACCTTC
CASSLGQGTDGYTF
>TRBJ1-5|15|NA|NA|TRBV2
TGTGCCAGCAGAGACAGGTTAGCTAGCAATCAGCCCCAGCATTTT
CASRDRLASNQPQHF
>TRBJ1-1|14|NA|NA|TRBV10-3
TGTGCCATCAGTTTAACAGAGTTGAACACTGAAGCTTTCTTT
CAISLTELNTEAFF
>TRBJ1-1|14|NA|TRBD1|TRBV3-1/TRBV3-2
TGTGCCAGCAGCCCACAAAACAGGGGAGGAGAAGCTTTCTTT
CASSPQNRGGEAFF
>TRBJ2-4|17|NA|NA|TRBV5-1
TGCGCCAGCAGCCTCCCCGCGGGGAGCCTAGCCAAAAACATTCAGTACTTC
CASSLPAGSLAKNIQYF
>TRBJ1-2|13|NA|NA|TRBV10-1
TGCGCCAGCAGTAAAACACCTAACTATGGCTACACCTTC
CASSKTPNYGYTF
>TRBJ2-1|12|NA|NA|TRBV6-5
TGTGCCAGCAGTTGTCAAAGGTGTGAGCAGTTCTTC
CASSCQRCEQFF
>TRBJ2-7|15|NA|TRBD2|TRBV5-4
TGTGCCAGCAGCTTTTCTAGCGGGAGCGAATTTTTGCAGTACTTC
CASSFSSGSEFLQYF
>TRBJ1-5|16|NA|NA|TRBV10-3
TGTGCCATCAGTGAGGGCCAGGCCAACTACAATCAGCCCCAGCATTTT
CAISEGQANYNQPQHF
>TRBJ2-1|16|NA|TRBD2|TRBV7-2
TGTGCCAGCAGCTCCCCGGGGGGGCCCCTTTACAATGAGCAGTTCTTC
CASSSPGGPLYNEQFF
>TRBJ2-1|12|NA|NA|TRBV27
TGTGCCAGCAGTTCTCCCTACAATGAGCAGTTCTTC
CASSSPYNEQFF
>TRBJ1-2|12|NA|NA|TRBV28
TGTGCCAGCTCGTTAGCTAACTATGGCTACACCTTC
CASSLANYGYTF
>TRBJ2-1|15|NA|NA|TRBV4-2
TGTGCCAGCAGCCAAGGGAGCGGGCCATACAATGAGCAGTTCTTC
CASSQGSGPYNEQFF
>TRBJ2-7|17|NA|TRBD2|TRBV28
TGTGCCAGCAGCCGCCGACTAGCGGGACCCATCTCCTACGAGCAGTACTTC
CASSRRLAGPISYEQYF
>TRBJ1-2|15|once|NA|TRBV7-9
TGTGCCAGCAGCTCACCGGGGGAGGTCTTCAATGGCTACACCTTC
CASSSPGEVFNGYTF
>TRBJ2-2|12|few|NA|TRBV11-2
TGTGCCAGTTTATTTAGCGCCGGGGAGCTGTTTTTT
CASLFSAGELFF
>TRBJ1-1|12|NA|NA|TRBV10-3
TGTGCCATCAGTGCAACGAACACTGAAGCTTTCTTT
CAISATNTEAFF
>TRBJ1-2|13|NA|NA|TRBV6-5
TGTGCCGCGATTCCGGGACCTTCCTATGGCTACACCTTC
CAAIPGPSYGYTF
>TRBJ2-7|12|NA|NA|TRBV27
TGTGCCAGCAGTCCGGGCGGCTACGAGCAGTACTTC
CASSPGGYEQYF
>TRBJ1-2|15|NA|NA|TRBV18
TGTGCCAGCTCACCACCCTACAGCACTAACTATGGCTACACCTTC
CASSPPYSTNYGYTF
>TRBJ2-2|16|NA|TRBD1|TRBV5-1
TGCGCCAGCAGCTCAGGGACAGGATTAAACACCGGGGAGCTGTTTTTT
CASSSGTGLNTGELFF
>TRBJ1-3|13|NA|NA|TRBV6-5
TGTGCCTCGTACACCCGCTCTGGAAACACCATATATTTT
CASYTRSGNTIYF
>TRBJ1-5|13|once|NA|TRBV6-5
TGTGCCAGCACCCCCGGGGTCGATCAGCCCCAGCATTTT
CASTPGVDQPQHF
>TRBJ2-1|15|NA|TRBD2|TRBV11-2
TGTGCCAGCAGGGGACTAGCGGGAGTGGCGAATGAGCAGTTCTTC
CASRGLAGVANEQFF
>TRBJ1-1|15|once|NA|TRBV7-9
TGTGCCAGCAGCCCCCGCGTGGTGATGAACACTGAAGCTTTCTTT
CASSPRVVMNTEAFF
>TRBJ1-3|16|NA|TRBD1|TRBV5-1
TGCGCCAGCAGCTTGGGTTCAGGGGGGTCTGGAAACACCATATATTTT
CASSLGSGGSGNTIYF
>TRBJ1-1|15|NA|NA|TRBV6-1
TGTGCCAGCAGTGACAGAGGGTTGAGGAACACTGAAGCTTTCTTT
CASSDRGLRNTEAFF
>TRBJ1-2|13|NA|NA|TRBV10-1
TGCGCCAGCAGTGAGGCCAGAAACTATGGCTACACCTTC
CASSEARNYGYTF
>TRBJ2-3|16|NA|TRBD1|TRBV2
TGTGCCAGCAGTGAATGGTTTACAGGGGGCCCAGATACGCAGTATTTT
CASSEWFTGGPDTQYF
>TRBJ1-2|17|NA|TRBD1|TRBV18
TGTGCCAGCTCACCCTCCGGGACAGGGTCGCTAGGCTATGGCTACACCTTC
CASSPSGTGSLGYGYTF
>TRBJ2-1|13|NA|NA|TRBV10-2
TGCGCCAGCAGTGAGTCGTTCACCCGGGAGCAGTTCTTC
CASSESFTREQFF
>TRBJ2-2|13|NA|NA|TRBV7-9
TGTGCCAGCTCCTGGCCAAACACCGGGGAGCTGTTTTTT
CASSWPNTGELFF
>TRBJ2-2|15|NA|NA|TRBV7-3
TGTGCCAGCAGCTTAACGGGGACTAACACCGGGGAGCTGTTTTTT
CASSLTGTNTGELFF
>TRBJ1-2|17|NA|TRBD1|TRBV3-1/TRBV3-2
TGTGCCAGCAGCCAAGATCTCCCGACAGGGGAAATCTATGGCTACACCTTC
CASSQDLPTGEIYGYTF
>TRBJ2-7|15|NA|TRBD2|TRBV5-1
TGCGCCAGCAGCGACTTAGCGGGAGCGACCTACGAGCAGTACTTC
CASSDLAGATYEQYF
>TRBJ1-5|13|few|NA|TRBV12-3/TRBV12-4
TGTGCCAGCAGTTTGGATGGGACCCAGCCCCAGCATTTT
CASSLDGTQPQHF
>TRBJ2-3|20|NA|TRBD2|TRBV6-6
TGTGCCAGCAGTCCACCACCAGGGACTAGCGGGAGAACTAGCACAGATACGCAGTATTTT
CASSPPPGTSGRTSTDTQYF
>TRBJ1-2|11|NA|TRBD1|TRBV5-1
TGCGCCAGCAGCAGGGGGCAAGGCTACACCTTC
CASSRGQGYTF
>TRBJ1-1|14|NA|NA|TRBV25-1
TGTGCCAGCAGACCGGGACTGCAGAACACTGAAGCTTTCTTT
CASRPGLQNTEAFF